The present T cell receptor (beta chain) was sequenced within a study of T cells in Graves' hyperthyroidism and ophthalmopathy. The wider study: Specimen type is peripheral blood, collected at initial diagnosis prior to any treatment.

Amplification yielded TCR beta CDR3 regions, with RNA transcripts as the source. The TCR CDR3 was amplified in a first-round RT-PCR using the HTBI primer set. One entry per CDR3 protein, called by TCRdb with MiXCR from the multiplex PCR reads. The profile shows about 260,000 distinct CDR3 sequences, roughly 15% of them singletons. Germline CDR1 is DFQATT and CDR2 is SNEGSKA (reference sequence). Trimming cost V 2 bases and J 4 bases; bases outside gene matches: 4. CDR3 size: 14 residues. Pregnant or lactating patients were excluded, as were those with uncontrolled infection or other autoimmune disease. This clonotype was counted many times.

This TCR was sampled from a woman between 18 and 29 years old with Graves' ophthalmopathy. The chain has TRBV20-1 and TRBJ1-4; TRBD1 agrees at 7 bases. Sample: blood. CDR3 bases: TGCAGTGCTAGATTGGACAGGTGTAATGAAAAACTGTTTTTT. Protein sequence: CSARLDRCNEKLFF.